This T cell receptor beta chain was recorded in a study of blood T cell repertoires in COVID-19. Study at large: Material from acute and convalescent COVID-19 was sourced from the United States, Italy and Spain.

This CDR3 has 15 residues. Trimming took 5 bases from V and 2 from J, leaving 12 bases between them. In germline, CDR1 is SGHAT, CDR2 FQNNGV. The assay was immunoSEQ multiplex PCR, and TCRdb's table has in-frame clones only and misses some. This repertoire shows 88,000 or so clones, about nine tenths found once; its top ten account for approximately 2.2%. This TCR came from a man aged 50 or older with acute or convalescent COVID-19. The sequenced sample was peripheral blood. The genes are TRBV11-2 and TRBJ2-2; D is uncertain. CDR3 region: CASSQSVLNTGELFF. In DNA, the CDR3 is TGTGCCAGCAGCCAGAGCGTGCTTAACACCGGGGAGCTGTTTTTT. Full variable domain (missing parts from reference TRBV11-2 and TRBJ2-2): EAGVAQSPRYKIIEKRQSVAFWCNPISGHATLYWYQQILGQGPKLLIQFQNNGVVDDSQLPKDRFSAERLKGVDSTLKIQPAKLEDSAVYLCASSQSVLNTGELFFGEGSRLTVL.